This TCR beta chain was profiled in a study of Ad26.COV2.S vaccination and SARS-CoV-2 variants. At the level of the study: Into the muscle, Ad26.COV2.S was dosed once or twice, 56 days apart. Study-level results: Substantial breadth was reportedly displayed by spike-specific CD8+ and CD4+ T cell responses after vaccination.

The repertoire was sequenced with immunoSEQ multiplex PCR; TCRdb's copy has only in-frame clones and lacks some. The table lists about 410,000 clones, 80% to 90% of them singletons. This CDR3 has 15 amino acids. J was trimmed by 2 bases and V by 5 bases; bases with no gene match: 7. The germline V gene has CDR1 MNHEY and CDR2 SMNVEV (reference sequence). Stated treatment: some 20 received Ad26.COV2.S at low or high dose, single or two shots; roughly five received placebo; per-sample allocation not given. All samples were drawn on day 63, counting from the first vaccine or placebo injection. In Boston, the donor was an adult between 18-55 years of age. The shot given was an Ad26 vector that makes Wuhan-strain SARS-CoV-2 spike. A note on this clone: Its specificity is unknown.

V is TRBV27 and J is TRBJ2-7; 9 positions agree with TRBD1. The starting material was peripheral blood, obtained in a trial of Ad26.COV2.S vaccine versus placebo. The sequence was obtained from a person aged 18-60 years who received the Ad26.COV2.S COVID-19 vaccine or a placebo. The chain's CDR3 is CASSPRTGVAYEQYF. The CDR3 DNA follows: TGTGCCAGCAGTCCCAGGACAGGGGTTGCCTACGAGCAGTACTTC.